This T cell receptor beta chain is from a study of T cell responses to AZD1222 COVID-19 vaccine. With regard to this clone: Other DNA variants within this sample encode the same CDR3.

Profiled with immunoSEQ multiplex PCR; TCRdb holds only in-frame clones, not every one. The table shows around 160,000 clones, with just over 90% occurring only once. The sequenced sample was peripheral blood, obtained on day 0 of MenACWY control vaccination. The receptor comes from an adult in good health.

This chain's CDR3 is CAWSARGGNTEAFF. The CDR3 coding sequence is TGTGCCTGGAGTGCCCGCGGGGGGAACACTGAAGCTTTCTTT. V is TRBV30 and J is TRBJ1-1; a possible D gene is TRBD1 (5 bases). This CDR3 has 14 residues. Germline CDR1 is GTSNPN and CDR2 is SVGIG (reference sequence). V was shortened by 1 base and J by 1 base, with 10 bases between the two germline ends.